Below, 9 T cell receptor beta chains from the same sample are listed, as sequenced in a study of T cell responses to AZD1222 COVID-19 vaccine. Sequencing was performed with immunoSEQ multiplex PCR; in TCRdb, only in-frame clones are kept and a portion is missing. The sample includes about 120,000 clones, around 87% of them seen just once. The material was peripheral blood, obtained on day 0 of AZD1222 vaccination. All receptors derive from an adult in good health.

CDR3 in amino acids: CASSYDGPDNEQFF. CDR3 sequence (DNA): TGTGCCAGCAGTTACGACGGACCGGATAATGAGCAGTTCTTC. The chain couples TRBV6-5 to TRBJ2-1; D not resolved. The CDR3 extends over 14 amino acids. The germline V gene encodes CDR1 MNHEY and CDR2 SVGAGI. V shed 2 bases and J shed 7 bases, with 12 bases lying between them.

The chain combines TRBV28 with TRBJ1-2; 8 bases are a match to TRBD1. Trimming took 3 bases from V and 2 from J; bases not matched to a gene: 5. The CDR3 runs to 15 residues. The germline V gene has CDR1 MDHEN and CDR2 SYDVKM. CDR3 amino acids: CASSLPQGANYGYTF. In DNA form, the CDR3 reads TGTGCCAGCAGTTTGCCCCAGGGGGCCAACTATGGCTACACCTTC.

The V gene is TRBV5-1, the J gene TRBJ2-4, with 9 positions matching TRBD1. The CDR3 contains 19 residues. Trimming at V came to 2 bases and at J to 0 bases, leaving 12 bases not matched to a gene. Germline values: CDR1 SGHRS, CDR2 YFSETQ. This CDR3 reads CASSLVGTGNYLAKNIQYF. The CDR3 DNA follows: TGCGCCAGCAGCTTAGTAGGGACAGGGAATTATCTAGCCAAAAACATTCAGTACTTC.

CDR3: CASSFAWRDRTSNTGELFF. The CDR3 coding sequence is TGTGCCAGCAGCTTTGCCTGGCGGGACCGTACTTCGAACACCGGGGAGCTGTTTTTT. The chain couples TRBV7-9 to TRBJ2-2; perhaps TRBD2 as D (6 bases). Trimming took off 3 bases at V and 0 bases at J, with 20 bases between the two ends. CDR1 is SEHNR and CDR2 is FQNEAQ in the germline V gene (reference sequence). The CDR3 loop spans 19 amino acids.

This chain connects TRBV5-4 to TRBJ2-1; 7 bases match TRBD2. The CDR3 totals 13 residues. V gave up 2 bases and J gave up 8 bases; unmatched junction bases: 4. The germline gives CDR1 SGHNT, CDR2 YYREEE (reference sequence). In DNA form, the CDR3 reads TGTGCCAGCAGCTTCGGAGGGAGGGATGAGCAGTTCTTC. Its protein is CASSFGGRDEQFF. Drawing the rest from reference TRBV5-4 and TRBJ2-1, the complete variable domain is ETGVTQSPTHLIKTRGQQVTLRCSSQSGHNTVSWYQQALGQGPQFIFQYYREEENGRGNFPPRFSGLQFPNYSSELNVNALELDDSALYLCASSFGGRDEQFFGPGTRLTVL.

The CDR3 nucleotides read TGTGCCAGCAGCTCTTACTTTTACGAGCAGTACTTC. Its protein product is CASSSYFYEQYF. V and J are TRBV5-8 and TRBJ2-7; no firm D call. V was cut by 3 bases and J by 4 bases, with 8 bases left in between. Germline assignment: CDR1 SGHTS and CDR2 YDEGEE. The CDR3 totals 12 residues.

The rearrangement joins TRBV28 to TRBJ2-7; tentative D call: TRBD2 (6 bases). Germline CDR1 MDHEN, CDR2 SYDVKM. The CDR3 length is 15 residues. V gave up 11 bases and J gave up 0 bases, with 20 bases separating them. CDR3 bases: TGTGCCTGTGGAGGGTCATCAGAGGGCTCCTACGAGCAGTACTTC. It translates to CACGGSSEGSYEQYF.

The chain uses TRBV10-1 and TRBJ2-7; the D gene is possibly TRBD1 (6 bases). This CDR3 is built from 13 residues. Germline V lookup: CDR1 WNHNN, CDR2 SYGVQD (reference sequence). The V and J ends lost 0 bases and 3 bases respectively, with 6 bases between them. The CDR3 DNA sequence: TGCGCCAGCAGTGAGTCAGGGGGCTACGAGCAGTACTTC. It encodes CASSESGGYEQYF.

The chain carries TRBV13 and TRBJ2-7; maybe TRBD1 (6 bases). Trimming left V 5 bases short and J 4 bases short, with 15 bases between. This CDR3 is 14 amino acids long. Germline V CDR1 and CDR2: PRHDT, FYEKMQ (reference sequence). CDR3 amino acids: CASSHGKGVYEQYF. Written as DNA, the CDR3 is TGTGCCAGCAGCCACGGGAAGGGGGTATACGAGCAGTACTTC.